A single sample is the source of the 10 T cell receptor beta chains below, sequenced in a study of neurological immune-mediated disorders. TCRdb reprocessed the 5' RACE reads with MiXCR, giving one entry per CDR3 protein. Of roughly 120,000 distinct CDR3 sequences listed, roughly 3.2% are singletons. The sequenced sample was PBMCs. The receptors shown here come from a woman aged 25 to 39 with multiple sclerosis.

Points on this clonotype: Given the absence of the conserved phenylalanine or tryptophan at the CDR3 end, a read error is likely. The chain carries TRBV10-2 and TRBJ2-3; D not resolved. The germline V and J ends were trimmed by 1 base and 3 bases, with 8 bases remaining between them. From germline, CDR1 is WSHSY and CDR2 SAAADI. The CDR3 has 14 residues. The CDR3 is CASSEWQSTDTQYN. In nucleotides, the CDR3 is TGCGCCAGCAGTGAGTGGCAGTCGACAGATACGCAGTATAAT.

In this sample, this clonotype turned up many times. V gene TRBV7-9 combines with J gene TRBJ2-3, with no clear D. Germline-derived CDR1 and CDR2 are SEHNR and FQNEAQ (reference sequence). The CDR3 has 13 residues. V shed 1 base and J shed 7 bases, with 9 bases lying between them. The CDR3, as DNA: TGTGCCAGCAGCTTAGTCACAGCGAATACGCAGTATTTT. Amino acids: CASSLVTANTQYF.

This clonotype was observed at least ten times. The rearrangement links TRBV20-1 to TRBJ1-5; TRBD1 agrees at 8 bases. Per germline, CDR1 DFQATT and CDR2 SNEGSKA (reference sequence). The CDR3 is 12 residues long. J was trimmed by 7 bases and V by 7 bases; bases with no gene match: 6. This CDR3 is CSVRTGSQPQHF. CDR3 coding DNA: TGCAGTGTCAGGACAGGGAGCCAGCCCCAGCATTTT.

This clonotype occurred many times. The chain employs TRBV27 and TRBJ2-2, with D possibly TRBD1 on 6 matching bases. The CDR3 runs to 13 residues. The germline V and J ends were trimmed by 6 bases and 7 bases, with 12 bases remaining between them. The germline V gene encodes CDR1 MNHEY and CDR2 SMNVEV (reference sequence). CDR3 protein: CASRPQGNGELFF. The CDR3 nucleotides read TGTGCCAGCAGGCCTCAGGGGAACGGGGAGCTGTTTTTT.

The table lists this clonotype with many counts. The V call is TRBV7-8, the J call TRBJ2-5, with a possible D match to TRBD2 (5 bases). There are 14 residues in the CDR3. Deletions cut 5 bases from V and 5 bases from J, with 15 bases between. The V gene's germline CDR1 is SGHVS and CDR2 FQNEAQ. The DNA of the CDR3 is TGTGCCAGCAGCCAGTTAGCGTTGCGGGAGACCCAGTACTTC. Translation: CASSQLALRETQYF. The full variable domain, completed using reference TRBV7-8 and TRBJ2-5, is GAGVSQSPRYKVAKRGQDVALRCDPISGHVSLFWYQQALGQGPEFLTYFQNEAQLDKSGLPSDRFFAERPEGSVSTLKIQRTQQEDSAVYLCASSQLALRETQYFGPGTRLLVL.

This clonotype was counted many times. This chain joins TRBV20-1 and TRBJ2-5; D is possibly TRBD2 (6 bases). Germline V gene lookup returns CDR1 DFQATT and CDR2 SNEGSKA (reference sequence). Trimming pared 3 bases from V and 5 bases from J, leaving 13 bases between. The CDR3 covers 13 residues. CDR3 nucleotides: TGCAGTGCTAGGGGAGGCAGGGAGGAGACCCAGTACTTC. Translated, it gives CSARGGREETQYF.

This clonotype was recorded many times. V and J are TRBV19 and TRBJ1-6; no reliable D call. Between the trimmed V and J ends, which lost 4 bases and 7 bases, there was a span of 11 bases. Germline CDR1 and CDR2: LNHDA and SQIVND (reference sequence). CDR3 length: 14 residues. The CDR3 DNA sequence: TGTGCCAGTAGTACCGCTACACCCAATTCACCCCTCCACTTT. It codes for CASSTATPNSPLHF.

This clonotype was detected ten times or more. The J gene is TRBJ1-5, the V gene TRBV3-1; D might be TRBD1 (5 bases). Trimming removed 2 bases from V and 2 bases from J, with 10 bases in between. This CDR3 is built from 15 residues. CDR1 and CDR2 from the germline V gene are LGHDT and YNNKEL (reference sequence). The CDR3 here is CASSQSGTGNQPQHF. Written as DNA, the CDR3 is TGTGCCAGCAGCCAATCCGGGACGGGCAATCAGCCCCAGCATTTT. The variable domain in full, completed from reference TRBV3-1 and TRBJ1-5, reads DTAVSQTPKYLVTQMGNDKSIKCEQNLGHDTMYWYKQDSKKFLKIMFSYNNKELIINETVPNRFSPKSPDKAHLNLHINSLELGDSAVYFCASSQSGTGNQPQHFGDGTRLSIL.

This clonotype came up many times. DNA of the CDR3: TGTGCCAGCCTCCTTCGGAACACTGAAGCTTTCTTT. Amino acid sequence: CASLLRNTEAFF. J is TRBJ1-1 and V is TRBV2; D gene uncertain. CDR3 length equals 12 residues. Trimming took off 8 bases at V and 1 base at J, with 8 bases between the two ends. CDR1 is SNHLY, CDR2 FYNNEI, per germline.

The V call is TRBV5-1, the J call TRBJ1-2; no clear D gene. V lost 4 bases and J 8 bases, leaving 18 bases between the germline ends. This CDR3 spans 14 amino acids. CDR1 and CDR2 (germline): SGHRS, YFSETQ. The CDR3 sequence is CASSPGLSSGGYTF. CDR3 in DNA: TGCGCCAGCAGCCCTGGACTCTCAAGCGGGGGCTACACCTTC. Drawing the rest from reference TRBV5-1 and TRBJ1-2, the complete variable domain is KAGVTQTPRYLIKTRGQQVTLSCSPISGHRSVSWYQQTPGQGLQFLFEYFSETQRNKGNFPGRFSGRQFSNSRSEMNVSTLELGDSALYLCASSPGLSSGGYTFGSGTRLTVV.